This T cell receptor (beta chain) was sequenced for a study of blood T cell repertoires in COVID-19 (dated by TCRdb to between 2020 and 2021). Notes on the research overall: Samples from collaborators originated in the United States, Italy and Spain and spanned both the acute and convalescent phases of COVID-19. The prospective study material was composed of cDNA or gDNA derived from T cells, B-cell-depleted T cells, or PBMCs. A freely available public database, intended as a resource for researchers studying the immune response to SARS-CoV-2, is where the repertoires were released. Where available, HLA class I and class II types were taken from metadata supplied by the sample provider and were not determined by assay-based typing. The samples were drawn from two sources: the first 160 participants of the ongoing ImmuneRACE study, and 1,200 or so subjects contributed by 6 global collaborators. The dataset comprised deeply sampled blood TCRbeta repertoires from subjects exposed to, actively infected with, or recovered from COVID-19. A de-identified subject ID, COVID-19 status, age in years and sex were almost always included in the sample metadata. Paper-wide results and their limitations: The amount of clinical and demographic metadata varied by source and participant and was provided uncurated.

V loses 0 bases, J loses 13 bases, and the germline ends lie 22 bases apart. The CDR3 has 17 amino acids, counting the end cysteine and phenylalanine. CDR3 DNA is the only sequence kept; it has 51 bases, read in frame from the first base. CDR1 and CDR2 are read off the germline V gene as MGHRA and YSYEKL. Collaborating institutions collected whole blood in K2EDTA tubes following their own protocols. Collaborator samples were shipped for TCRbeta analysis as frozen whole blood, isolated PBMCs, or DNA extracted from either sample type. TCRbeta CDR3 regions were amplified from genomic DNA by means of the immunoSEQ Assay, a bias-controlled multiplex PCR. As for the original processing: Nucleated cell counts per sample were estimated from amplification of reference gene primers within the assay. To quantify the absolute abundance of each unique TCRbeta CDR3 rearrangement, sequence reads were collapsed and filtered. Productive Simpson clonality was computed per sample as the square root of Simpson's diversity index over productive rearrangements. Drawn from immuneACCESS, this table holds only the in-frame rearrangements with V and J called that TCRdb kept. Clones are partly lost; checked studies trace under half to an unresolved V gene and leave the rest unexplained. The DNA gave D and trimming, while V, J and clone size come from that table. The sample table shows more than 80,000 clones, and about 70% are seen once. The ten largest clones add up to approximately 23% of the sample.

As for this clone: The antigen this receptor binds is unknown. No much larger clone is present one base from it, and per-base qualities are unavailable.

The TCR sequence derives from a woman between 55 and 75 years old in a cohort sampled during active or convalescent COVID-19. The specimen sequenced was peripheral blood. This chain is built from TRBV4-1 and TRBJ1-6; the D segment could be TRBD1, given 6 matching bases. The CDR3 region reads CASSQERNRAAGFPLHF. The DNA is TGCGCCAGCAGCCAAGAGAGGAACAGGGCAGCTGGGTTCCCCCTCCACTTT.